This T cell receptor beta chain derives from a study of CD8 T cells in ankylosing spondylitis. This CDR3 has 18 residues. Trimming cost V 2 bases and J 0 bases, with 20 bases left between them. CDR1 is MGHRA and CDR2 is YSYEKL in the germline V gene. Study-wide results and limits: Reportedly, significant enrichment of disease-linked clones occurred in matched ankylosing spondylitis synovial fluid.

This clonotype was counted at least ten times. The antigen remains unidentified. TCRdb fed the 5' RACE reads into MiXCR, producing one record per CDR3 protein. The data contain a few hundred thousand distinct CDR3 sequences, around 10% of them seen just once; the ten biggest clones take up about 6.8%. This clonotype was obtained from a male donor with ankylosing spondylitis or in good health (not recorded which). The chain employs TRBV4-1 and TRBJ2-7; D may match TRBD1 or TRBD2 (5 bases each). What was sequenced was blood, either unsorted or a sorted T cell fraction (not recorded which). The CDR3 reads CASSQYTGRSTSSYEQYF. The CDR3 DNA is TGCGCCAGCAGCCAATACACAGGCCGGAGCACTAGCTCCTACGAGCAGTACTTC.